The 29 T cell receptor beta chains below all came from one sample that was sequenced in a study of identical twins. TCRdb re-called the 5' RACE reads with MiXCR, one entry per CDR3 protein. Counted here are 450,000 or so distinct CDR3 sequences, approximately 14% occurring once; the ten biggest clones make up about 0.52%. These data were also filed under a second study, of yellow fever vaccine responses in identical twins.

Material: CD4+ T cells sorted from blood. All receptors derive from a woman younger than 35 in good health.

This clonotype was recorded a few times. This chain links TRBV9 with TRBJ1-6; possible D gene TRBD1, 6 bases. The germline gives CDR1 SGDLS, CDR2 YYNGEE. Trimming stripped 3 bases from V and 6 bases from J, with 13 bases between. This CDR3 region has 15 residues. The CDR3 sequence: CASSGGGRGNSPLHF. The DNA for the CDR3 is TGTGCCAGCAGCGGTGGGGGCCGGGGTAATTCACCCCTCCACTTT.

The V call is TRBV6-2 or TRBV6-3, the J call TRBJ1-1; D unresolved. Trimming cost V 5 bases and J 0 bases, with 7 bases left between them. Per germline, CDR1 MNHEY and CDR2 SVGEGT. The CDR3 is 13 residues long. The CDR3 DNA reads as TGTGCCAGCAGTAACAGATTGAACACTGAAGCTTTCTTT. Its translation: CASSNRLNTEAFF.

The chain uses TRBV6-2 or TRBV6-3 and TRBJ2-1; TRBD2 might be the D (5 bases). The V gene's germline CDR1 is MNHEY and CDR2 SVGEGT. V was clipped by 11 bases and J by 0 bases, with 17 bases between them. The CDR3 consists of 15 residues. CDR3: CALARAAPSYNEQFF. The CDR3 DNA follows: TGTGCCCTGGCAAGAGCGGCACCCTCCTACAATGAGCAGTTCTTC.

This clonotype has a handful of counts. The chain combines TRBV20-1 with TRBJ2-3; D assignment may be TRBD1 or TRBD2 (5 bases each). Germline V gene lookup returns CDR1 DFQATT and CDR2 SNEGSKA (reference sequence). The CDR3 has 11 amino acids. This CDR3 reads CSGDLRDTQYF. CDR3 sequence (DNA): TGCAGCGGGGACCTCCGGGATACGCAGTATTTT.

The rearrangement links TRBV12-5 to TRBJ2-3; D call uncertain. This CDR3 spans 11 amino acids. Per the germline V gene, CDR1 is LGHNT and CDR2 is FRNRAP. Trimming took 3 bases from V and 4 from J, leaving 2 bases between them. CDR3 bases: TGTGCTAGTGGTTTAGCAGATACGCAGTATTTT. Amino acids: CASGLADTQYF. Based on the CDR3 plus reference TRBV12-5 and TRBJ2-3, the full variable domain is DARVTQTPRHKVTEMGQEVTMRCQPILGHNTVFWYRQTMMQGLELLAYFRNRAPLDDSGMPKDRFSAEMPDATLATLKIQPSEPRDSAVYFCASGLADTQYFGPGTRLTVL.

This clonotype appeared a few times. The J gene is TRBJ2-2, the V gene TRBV19, with 9 bases lining up with TRBD1. J was trimmed by 6 bases and V by 7 bases; bases with no gene match: 6. This CDR3 is 14 amino acids long. Germline-derived CDR1 and CDR2 are LNHDA and SQIVND (reference sequence). CDR3 coding DNA: TGTGCCAGTACCCGGACAGGGGTCGCCGGGGAGCTGTTTTTT. It encodes CASTRTGVAGELFF. The whole variable domain, remainder taken from reference TRBV19 and TRBJ2-2, is DGGITQSPKYLFRKEGQNVTLSCEQNLNHDAMYWYRQDPGQGLRLIYYSQIVNDFQKGDIAEGYSVSREKKESFPLTVTSAQKNPTAFYLCASTRTGVAGELFFGEGSRLTVL.

The chain recombines TRBV29-1 with TRBJ2-1; D not certain. The germline V gene encodes CDR1 SQVTM and CDR2 ANQGSEA. V was shortened by 3 bases and J by 0 bases, with 12 bases between the two germline ends. This CDR3 contains 15 residues. CDR3 DNA: TGCAGCGTTGATCCCTCACGGGCCTCCTACAATGAGCAGTTCTTC. Residues: CSVDPSRASYNEQFF.

The chain recombines TRBV20-1 with TRBJ1-1, with 9 bases aligning to TRBD1. J gave up 5 bases and V 1 base, and 14 bases lay outside the gene matches. CDR1 DFQATT and CDR2 SNEGSKA come from the germline V gene (reference sequence). The CDR3 sequence is 17 residues long. This CDR3 reads CSARGAGTGPKGTEAFF. The CDR3 DNA reads as TGCAGTGCTAGAGGCGCCGGGACAGGGCCCAAAGGGACTGAAGCTTTCTTT.

The chain recombines TRBV4-2 with TRBJ2-3; tentative D call: TRBD2 (6 bases). CDR1 and CDR2 (germline): LGHNA, YNFKEQ. V dropped 0 bases and J dropped 5 bases, with 21 bases sitting between them. This CDR3 contains 18 residues. The CDR3 sequence is CASSQEGDRDSRGDTQYF. The CDR3 DNA reads as TGTGCCAGCAGCCAAGAAGGGGACCGGGACTCCCGGGGAGATACGCAGTATTTT.

The chain recombines TRBV25-1 with TRBJ2-7; 9 nucleotides match TRBD1. The CDR3 has 22 residues. From germline, CDR1 is MGHDK and CDR2 SYGVNS. V lost 6 bases to trimming and J lost 3 bases; unmatched junction nucleotides: 30. CDR3 sequence (DNA): TGTGCCAGCAGCTACCTCCCCCCTCGACAGGGGGTCTATCGAGCGGTCGACTACGAGCAGTACTTC. Its protein product is CASSYLPPRQGVYRAVDYEQYF.

The rearrangement uses TRBV11-2 and TRBJ2-3, with 10 bases aligning to TRBD2. V dropped 5 bases and J dropped 2; count of bases not matched to a gene: 7. There are 16 residues in the CDR3. Germline V gene lookup returns CDR1 SGHAT and CDR2 FQNNGV. The CDR3 loop is CASSLASGRATDTQYF. CDR3 nucleotides: TGTGCCAGCAGCCTCGCTAGCGGGAGAGCCACAGATACGCAGTATTTT.

The chain recombines TRBV5-5 with TRBJ2-5, with a tentative D call TRBD1 (5 bases). This CDR3 is built from 15 residues. Germline assignment: CDR1 SGHKS and CDR2 YYEKEE (reference sequence). Trimming took off 9 bases at V and 4 bases at J, with 22 bases between the two ends. The CDR3 spells CAIGPGDSPGETQYF. CDR3 in DNA: TGTGCCATCGGCCCTGGAGACAGCCCAGGAGAGACCCAGTACTTC.

The rearrangement joins TRBV20-1 to TRBJ2-7; a weak D match, TRBD2 (7 bases). CDR1 and CDR2 (germline): DFQATT, SNEGSKA (reference sequence). The CDR3 consists of 13 residues. The V gene lost 3 bases and the J gene lost 5 bases, with 14 bases spanning the gap. CDR3 sequence: CSASRPGGNEQYF. The CDR3 DNA reads as TGCAGTGCTAGTCGGCCGGGGGGCAACGAGCAGTACTTC.

The chain employs TRBV6-1 and TRBJ2-7; TRBD1 matches 7 bases. The junction had 7 bases not matched to a gene; V was cut back by 2 bases and J by 0 bases. This CDR3 spans 16 amino acids. Germline-derived CDR1 and CDR2 are MNHNS and SASEGT. This CDR3 is CASSETTGINSYEQYF. DNA for the CDR3: TGTGCCAGCAGTGAAACGACAGGGATAAACTCCTACGAGCAGTACTTC.

CDR3 protein: CASVGTGYGYTF. In nucleotides, the CDR3 is TGTGCCAGCGTCGGGACAGGCTATGGCTACACCTTC. The chain links TRBV2 to TRBJ1-2; 8 nucleotides agree with TRBD1. This CDR3 is built from 12 residues. The V gene's germline CDR1 is SNHLY and CDR2 FYNNEI. Germline trimming cut 8 bases from V and 4 bases from J; bases unmatched to any gene: 3.

This clonotype was detected only a few times. This chain uses TRBV6-1 with TRBJ2-1; D remains ambiguous. Germline CDR1 is MNHNS and CDR2 is SASEGT. With 6 bases removed from V and 8 bases from J, the gap between germline ends came to 17 bases. This CDR3 is built from 14 residues. CDR3: CASRAGSLPDEQFF. As DNA, the CDR3 is TGTGCCAGCAGAGCCGGGTCCCTACCTGATGAGCAGTTCTTC.

In this sample, this clonotype turned up a few times. V is TRBV20-1 and J is TRBJ2-1, with 9 bases lining up with TRBD2. With V trimmed by 5 bases and J by 4 bases, 27 bases remained unmatched. CDR3 size: 21 residues. Germline values: CDR1 DFQATT, CDR2 SNEGSKA (reference sequence). DNA of the CDR3: TGCAGTGCTCAGGACAGAAAGCATCAGGATACGACTAGCGGAGTATACAATGAGCAGTTCTTC. It is translated as CSAQDRKHQDTTSGVYNEQFF.

The V gene is TRBV9, the J gene TRBJ2-7; D might be TRBD1 (5 bases). Trimming left V 0 bases short and J 1 base short, with 11 bases between. The CDR3 totals 15 residues. Germline lookup yields CDR1 SGDLS and CDR2 YYNGEE. CDR3 amino acids: CASSVGIGESYEQYF. CDR3 in DNA: TGTGCCAGCAGCGTAGGTATAGGGGAATCCTACGAGCAGTACTTC. The full variable domain, in which reference TRBV9 and TRBJ2-7 provide the parts outside the CDR3, is DSGVTQTPKHLITATGQRVTLRCSPRSGDLSVYWYQQSLDQGLQFLIQYYNGEERAKGNILERFSAQQFPDLHSELNLSSLELGDSALYFCASSVGIGESYEQYFGPGTRLTVT.

The chain is built from TRBV11-2 and TRBJ2-3; D possibly corresponds to TRBD2 (5 bases). This CDR3 spans 15 amino acids. V was trimmed by 2 bases and J by 4 bases, leaving 13 bases between them. Germline V CDR1 and CDR2: SGHAT, FQNNGV. CDR3 amino acids: CASSLRGLSADTQYF. CDR3 sequence (DNA): TGTGCCAGCAGCTTAAGAGGGCTGAGTGCAGATACGCAGTATTTT.

This clonotype turned up a few times. V usage is TRBV7-9 and J usage is TRBJ2-2, with TRBD1 matching 7 bases. Germline CDR1 SEHNR, CDR2 FQNEAQ (reference sequence). Germline trimming cut 0 bases from V and 4 bases from J; bases unmatched to any gene: 2. This CDR3 is 15 amino acids long. DNA of the CDR3: TGTGCCAGCAGCTTAGCCGGACAGGTCACCGGGGAGCTGTTTTTT. Amino acid sequence: CASSLAGQVTGELFF.

The V and J genes are TRBV4-3 and TRBJ2-2; tentative D call: TRBD2 (5 bases). The CDR3 runs to 15 residues. The germline V and J ends were trimmed by 0 bases and 6 bases, with 11 bases remaining between them. Germline CDR1 is LGHNA and CDR2 is YSLEER. CDR3 protein: CASSQDGGGPGELFF. The CDR3 bases are TGCGCCAGCAGCCAAGATGGAGGAGGCCCCGGGGAGCTGTTTTTT.

There are a few counts of this clonotype. V and J are TRBV7-2 and TRBJ2-1, with 12 bases aligning to TRBD1. Germline-derived CDR1 and CDR2 are SGHTA and FQGNSA. V lost 3 bases to trimming and J lost 15 bases; unmatched junction nucleotides: 9. The length of the CDR3 is 14 residues. DNA of the CDR3: TGTGCCAGCAGCTTCGGGGACAGGGGGCACCTCCGGTTCTTC. It encodes CASSFGDRGHLRFF.

The rearrangement links TRBV6-1 to TRBJ1-2, with 10 bases that match TRBD1. Germline lookup yields CDR1 MNHNS and CDR2 SASEGT. The CDR3 consists of 14 residues. With 6 bases clipped from V and 6 bases from J, the junction kept 7 bases outside the gene matches. CDR3 loop: CASRDRGRSDGYTF. For the CDR3, the DNA is TGTGCCAGCAGAGACAGGGGGCGATCTGATGGCTACACCTTC.

The chain uses TRBV5-1 and TRBJ2-7; 10 nucleotides match TRBD2. The V gene's germline CDR1 is SGHRS and CDR2 YFSETQ. The V gene end was trimmed by 4 bases and the J gene end by 3 bases; junction bases not matched to a gene: 4. This CDR3 region has 14 residues. The CDR3 nucleotides are TGCGCCAGCAGCCCGGGACTAGCGTACTACGAGCAGTACTTC. Translating gives CASSPGLAYYEQYF.

This chain links TRBV19 with TRBJ2-1; D gene uncertain. V lost 3 bases to trimming and J lost 8 bases, with 5 bases between them. The CDR3 totals 11 residues. CDR1 and CDR2 from the germline V gene are LNHDA and SQIVND (reference sequence). This chain's CDR3 is CASSMGYEQFF. As DNA, the CDR3 is TGTGCCAGTAGTATGGGCTATGAGCAGTTCTTC.

V and J are TRBV10-3 and TRBJ1-1, with D unresolved. The germline V and J ends were trimmed by 0 bases and 7 bases, with 9 bases remaining between them. The CDR3 runs to 13 residues. Germline loops: CDR1 ENHRY, CDR2 SYGVKD. Here the CDR3 reads CAISESAVHEAFF. Written as DNA, the CDR3 is TGTGCCATCAGTGAGTCGGCAGTCCATGAAGCTTTCTTT.

V usage is TRBV2 and J usage is TRBJ1-5; 9 positions match TRBD1. With 6 bases clipped from V and 2 bases from J, the junction kept 5 bases outside the gene matches. This CDR3 comprises 15 residues. Germline V gene sequence: CDR1 SNHLY, CDR2 FYNNEI. CDR3 sequence reads: CASRPRTGGNQPQHF. The CDR3 nucleotides read TGTGCCAGCAGACCCCGGACAGGGGGCAATCAGCCCCAGCATTTT.

This clonotype came up a few times. V is TRBV10-3 and J is TRBJ2-7; TRBD2 matches at 13 bases. V shed 3 bases and J 6 bases; nucleotides not matched to a gene: 11. Germline V lookup: CDR1 ENHRY, CDR2 SYGVKD. The CDR3 extends over 17 amino acids. The CDR3 sequence: CAISDRTSGGLKREQYF. The DNA for the CDR3 is TGTGCCATCAGTGACCGGACTAGCGGGGGACTAAAGCGCGAGCAGTACTTC.

The chain combines TRBV7-2 with TRBJ1-4; D gene unclear. This CDR3 is 14 amino acids long. The V gene's germline CDR1 is SGHTA and CDR2 FQGNSA. V was pared by 2 bases and J by 6 bases, with 10 bases between. The CDR3 nucleotides read TGTGCCAGCAGCTTATCTGGGCGTGATGAAAAACTGTTTTTT. It codes for CASSLSGRDEKLFF.